The 20 T cell receptor beta chains given below trace back to one sample, sequenced in a study of PD-1 blockade in mismatch repair-deficient tumors. The method was immunoSEQ multiplex PCR; TCRdb's version includes in-frame clones alone and lacks a portion of them. The data contain around 100,000 clones, more than 60% of them singletons. Sequences were derived from peripheral blood, sampled about 60 weeks after starting pembrolizumab. The receptors originated from an adult with mismatch repair-deficient cancer.

This clone was counted once. V usage is TRBV19 and J usage is TRBJ1-1; a possible D gene is TRBD1 (6 bases). The germline V and J ends were trimmed by 6 bases and 3 bases, with 17 bases remaining between them. Germline assignment: CDR1 LNHDA and CDR2 SQIVND (reference sequence). The CDR3 totals 15 residues. The CDR3 protein is CASRVGAERDTEAFF. DNA for the CDR3: TGTGCCAGTAGGGTGGGGGCAGAGAGAGACACTGAAGCTTTCTTT.

This rearrangement joins TRBV5-1 to TRBJ1-1; 12 positions agree with TRBD1. The CDR3 is 16 amino acids. Germline trimming cut 4 bases from V and 1 base from J; bases unmatched to any gene: 5. Germline values: CDR1 SGHRS, CDR2 YFSETQ. In nucleotides, the CDR3 is TGCGCCAGCAGCCCGGGACAGGGGGCGAGGAACACTGAAGCTTTCTTT. This encodes CASSPGQGARNTEAFF.

V and J are TRBV21-1 and TRBJ1-2; the D segment call TRBD1 is taken from the table without a DNA check. TRBV21-1 is a known pseudogene. This CDR3 contains 13 residues. CDR3 amino acids: CASSNDSNYGYTF. As DNA, the CDR3 is TGTGCCAGCAGCAATGACAGTAACTATGGCTACACCTTC.

This sequence joins TRBV7-2 and TRBJ2-1, with 12 positions matching TRBD1. Germline V gene sequence: CDR1 SGHTA, CDR2 FQGNSA. The V and J ends lost 4 bases and 9 bases, in that order; junction bases with no gene match: 10. CDR3 length equals 16 residues. The CDR3 reads CASSWGPGQGAREQFF. The DNA of the CDR3 is TGTGCCAGCAGCTGGGGACCGGGACAGGGGGCACGTGAGCAGTTCTTC.

This clone has a handful of counts. The rearrangement links TRBV5-6 to TRBJ1-1; D ambiguous. Germline CDR1 is SGHDT and CDR2 is YYEEEE. This CDR3 has 13 amino acids. Trimming shortened V by 2 bases and J by 0 bases, and 5 bases separated the two germline ends. CDR3: CASSFSLNTEAFF. The CDR3 DNA reads TGTGCCAGCAGCTTCTCCCTGAACACTGAAGCTTTCTTT.

This rearrangement joins TRBV11-2 to TRBJ2-1, with 8 bases lining up with TRBD1. V lost 4 bases, J lost 8 bases, and 7 bases stayed unmatched. Looked up from germline, CDR1 is SGHAT and CDR2 is FQNNGV. The CDR3 is made up of 14 amino acids. The CDR3 bases are TGTGCCAGCAGCTACGGGACAGGAGAGGATGAGCAGTTCTTC. Translating it yields CASSYGTGEDEQFF. Combining the CDR3 with reference TRBV11-2 and TRBJ2-1 gives the whole variable domain EAGVAQSPRYKIIEKRQSVAFWCNPISGHATLYWYQQILGQGPKLLIQFQNNGVVDDSQLPKDRFSAERLKGVDSTLKIQPAKLEDSAVYLCASSYGTGEDEQFFGPGTRLTVL.

The chain uses TRBV29-1 and TRBJ2-3; TRBD2 matches at 8 bases. The CDR3 totals 15 residues. CDR1 SQVTM and CDR2 ANQGSEA come from the germline V gene. Trimming cost V 3 bases and J 2 bases; bases outside gene matches: 7. For the CDR3, the DNA is TGCAGCGTTGAGTTACTAGCGGAGATCACAGATACGCAGTATTTT. It encodes CSVELLAEITDTQYF.

The V and J genes are TRBV30 and TRBJ1-4; unclear D gene. The CDR3 has 17 residues. Germline CDR1 GTSNPN, CDR2 SVGIG (reference sequence). Trimming took 3 bases from V and 4 from J, leaving 21 bases between them. CDR3 residues: CAWSVYEGEAFNEKLFF. CDR3 nucleotides: TGTGCCTGGAGCGTCTACGAGGGAGAGGCATTTAATGAAAAACTGTTTTTT.

The CDR3 DNA reads TGTGCCAGCAGCTTAAGGGGTAGAGGGTACGAGCAGTACTTC. Amino acid sequence: CASSLRGRGYEQYF. This chain links TRBV7-9 with TRBJ2-7; TRBD1 or TRBD2 may be the D gene (5 bases each). This CDR3 has 14 residues. The germline CDR1 and CDR2 sequences are SEHNR and FQNEAQ (reference sequence). V lost 2 bases and J lost 4, with 12 bases in between.

The gene calls are TRBV2 and TRBJ1-5; no definite D call. The CDR3 is 16 residues long. V was trimmed by 4 bases and J by 0 bases, leaving 13 bases between them. The V gene's germline CDR1 is SNHLY and CDR2 FYNNEI. The CDR3 coding sequence is TGTGCCAGCAGTGTAGGCGGAGCTTATAGCAATCAGCCCCAGCATTTT. It translates to CASSVGGAYSNQPQHF.

This clone was counted once. CDR3: CASSDYGLAGGETQYF. CDR3 bases: TGCGCCAGCAGCGACTACGGACTAGCGGGAGGAGAGACCCAGTACTTC. The genes are TRBV4-1 and TRBJ2-5, with 14 bases lining up with TRBD2. With 5 bases clipped from V and 4 bases from J, the junction kept 6 bases outside the gene matches. The CDR3 loop spans 16 amino acids. Looked up from germline, CDR1 is MGHRA and CDR2 is YSYEKL.

V and J are TRBV13 and TRBJ2-5; TRBD1 is a possible D gene (5 bases). Germline-derived CDR1 and CDR2 are PRHDT and FYEKMQ (reference sequence). Trimming removed 3 bases at V and 3 bases at J, with 14 bases between. The CDR3 contains 15 residues. The CDR3 protein is CASSFGRRGEETQYF. Here the CDR3 DNA reads TGTGCCAGCAGCTTCGGCCGTAGGGGTGAAGAGACCCAGTACTTC.

The chain carries TRBV9 and TRBJ2-2; possible D gene TRBD1, 6 bases. V lost 4 bases, J lost 4 bases, and 14 bases lay in between. The CDR3 spans 15 residues. Germline loops: CDR1 SGDLS, CDR2 YYNGEE. The CDR3 coding sequence is TGTGCCAGCAGCCCCCGGGACATATCCACCGGGGAGCTGTTTTTT. Translated, it gives CASSPRDISTGELFF.

This clone appeared a single time. This chain joins TRBV5-1 and TRBJ2-3, with D possibly matching TRBD1 (5 bases). Trimming removed 0 bases at V and 2 bases at J, with 13 bases between. The germline gives CDR1 SGHRS, CDR2 YFSETQ. The CDR3 has 16 residues. The CDR3 nucleotides are TGCGCCAGCAGCTTGGCCAGGGAAAGGTACACAGATACGCAGTATTTT. It encodes CASSLARERYTDTQYF.

The rearrangement joins TRBV28 to TRBJ2-1; D gene unclear. The germline V and J ends were trimmed by 6 bases and 7 bases, with 7 bases remaining between them. Germline lookup yields CDR1 MDHEN and CDR2 SYDVKM. This CDR3 has 11 residues. The CDR3 sequence is CASRNLNEQFF. The CDR3 coding sequence is TGTGCCAGCAGAAACTTAAATGAGCAGTTCTTC.

This clone showed up just a few times. The chain uses TRBV7-2 and TRBJ1-2; D not certain. The CDR3 totals 14 residues. V shed 2 bases and J shed 8 bases, with 15 bases lying between them. The germline gives CDR1 SGHTA, CDR2 FQGNSA. The CDR3 protein is CASSLSRSPPGYTF. CDR3 DNA: TGTGCCAGCAGCTTATCTAGGTCCCCACCCGGCTACACCTTC. The whole variable domain, remainder taken from reference TRBV7-2 and TRBJ1-2, is GAGVSQSPSNKVTEKGKDVELRCDPISGHTALYWYRQSLGQGLEFLIYFQGNSAPDKSGLPSDRFSAERTGGSVSTLTIQRTQQEDSAVYLCASSLSRSPPGYTFGSGTRLTVV.

The gene calls are TRBV25-1 and TRBJ2-1; D possibly corresponds to TRBD2 (5 bases). This CDR3 has 15 amino acids. Trimming left V 1 base short and J 5 bases short, with 12 bases between. Per the germline V gene, CDR1 is MGHDK and CDR2 is SYGVNS. The CDR3 loop reads CASSEFSGPHNEQFF. The CDR3 coding sequence is TGTGCCAGCAGTGAATTCAGCGGACCCCACAATGAGCAGTTCTTC.

The CDR3 loop reads CASSYTSGRLDTQYF. Written as DNA, the CDR3 is TGTGCCAGCAGTTACACAAGCGGGAGATTAGATACGCAGTATTTT. V gene TRBV6-5 combines with J gene TRBJ2-3; 8 bases are a match to TRBD2. Germline loops: CDR1 MNHEY, CDR2 SVGAGI. The CDR3 contains 15 residues. The V gene end was trimmed by 2 bases and the J gene end by 5 bases; junction bases not matched to a gene: 6.

The V gene is TRBV5-1, the J gene TRBJ1-3, with D unclear. This CDR3 has 15 amino acids. CDR1 is SGHRS and CDR2 is YFSETQ in the germline V gene. Deletions cut 2 bases from V and 0 bases from J, with 9 bases between. The CDR3 protein is CASSFGSDSGNTIYF. The CDR3 region has the DNA TGCGCCAGCAGCTTCGGGTCTGACTCTGGAAACACCATATATTTT.

This clone has a handful of counts. This sequence joins TRBV27 and TRBJ2-7; 11 bases align to TRBD2. The germline V gene encodes CDR1 MNHEY and CDR2 SMNVEV (reference sequence). With V trimmed by 5 bases and J by 7 bases, 7 bases remained unmatched. This CDR3 is built from 14 residues. Here the CDR3 DNA reads TGTGCCAGCAGTCCGACTAGCGGGACCTGGGAGCAGTACTTC. Amino acid sequence: CASSPTSGTWEQYF.